The subject of this entry is one T cell receptor beta chain. What it binds is unknown. The entry originates in a study of CD8+CD57+ T cells in acquired aplastic anemia. The ends were cut back, 3 bases at V and 2 bases at J, with 7 bases in the middle. The CDR3 loop spans 14 amino acids. CDR1 and CDR2 (germline): ENHRY, SYGVKD. Individuals selected for sequencing had exhibited CD8+CD57+ cell expansion on flow cytometry. Study observations and caveats: The study found no significant CD8+ Simpson's diversity difference between patients and controls. Patients had around 30 CD8+ CDR3 sequences in common with controls (the shared set).

Profiles of TCR beta VDJ and CDR3 were generated from a genomic DNA template. Each CDR3 protein is one row after TCRdb ran MiXCR on the reads. The profile shows some 170,000 distinct CDR3 sequences, 63% of them singletons. The rearrangement links TRBV10-3 to TRBJ2-2; D gene ambiguous. The clonotype comes from a human donor with aplastic anemia. The sequencing sample was made of sorted CD4+, CD8+, or CD8+CD57+ T cells (not recorded which) from PBMCs. The CDR3 sequence: CAISDVINTGELFF. CDR3 sequence (DNA): TGTGCCATCAGTGACGTAATAAACACCGGGGAGCTGTTTTTT.